The next 18 T cell receptor beta chains were all read from a single sample in a study of tumor-infiltrating lymphocytes in primary liver carcinoma. From around 0.5 ug total RNA, TCR beta cDNA was generated with a primer in the constant region. Three nested multiplex PCR rounds, a slightly modified ARM-PCR method, built the TCR beta libraries. Forward primers for TRBV1-TRBV30 and a C-beta reverse primer served the first two PCR rounds, at about 10 cycles each. A single record per CDR3 protein comes from TCRdb applying MiXCR to the multiplex PCR reads. The sample has 60,000 or so distinct CDR3 sequences, 70% to 85% seen once. Co-extraction of both nucleic acids (RNA and DNA) used roughly 18-32 mg of unsorted bulk tissue. Sequenced sample: liver tumor tissue from sampling region 2. Subset specified: tumor region T2, inferior pole. The receptors were sampled from a man between 40 and 49 years old with primary liver carcinoma and hepatitis B virus infection.

Regarding this clonotype: The CDR3 ends on some other residue instead of the conserved phenylalanine or tryptophan, so this is likely a read error. V is TRBV5-5 and J is TRBJ2-7, with 7 nucleotides matching TRBD1. Unmatched junction bases numbered 16, after V lost 0 bases and J lost 4 bases. The CDR3 consists of 18 residues. CDR1 is SGHKS, CDR2 YYEKEE, per germline (reference sequence). This CDR3 reads CASSLESRLGGAGYEQYL. In DNA, the CDR3 is TGTGCCAGCAGCTTGGAGAGCCGTCTAGGGGGCGCCGGGTACGAGCAGTACTTA.

Of note for this clonotype: The conserved final phenylalanine or tryptophan is absent from the CDR3, which likely points to a read error. It is unclear where the CDR3 begins or ends on the DNA, so no DNA is shown, and the CDR3 is as TCRdb lists it. This chain links TRBV6-9 with TRBJ2-1; TRBD2 is taken as the D call from the table, unchecked against the DNA. CDR1 is MNHGY, CDR2 SVAAGI, per germline. The CDR3 spans 24 residues, counting both ends. CDR3 loop: CASSTHRPKRTSRRAQSSYNEQFL.

This chain links TRBV28 with TRBJ2-3; 9 bases line up with TRBD2. In germline, CDR1 is MDHEN, CDR2 SYDVKM. J gave up 13 bases and V 3 bases, and 26 bases lay outside the gene matches. The CDR3 is 19 amino acids. The CDR3 sequence: CASSLGLRLAVFSTDTEYF. CDR3 DNA sequence: TGTGCCAGCAGTTTGGGGCTTAGACTAGCGGTTTTTAGCACAGATACAGAGTATTTT.

Comment on this clonotype: A read error may explain this, as a much larger clone is one base away. The chain combines TRBV7-9 with TRBJ2-5; D not resolved. CDR1 and CDR2 (germline): SEHNR, FQNEAQ (reference sequence). The CDR3 is made up of 15 amino acids. V lost 7 bases and J 5 bases, leaving 20 bases between the germline ends. CDR3 nucleotide sequence: TGTGCCAGCAAGCCGGTGGCCGACCGAAGGGAGACCCAGTACTTC. Translated: CASKPVADRRETQYF.

The chain links TRBV5-1 to TRBJ2-2, with D possibly being TRBD1 (5 bases). The CDR3 spans 14 residues. The V gene's germline CDR1 is SGHRS and CDR2 YFSETQ. The germline V and J ends were trimmed by 8 bases and 1 base, with 12 bases remaining between them. In DNA form, the CDR3 reads TGCGCCAGTAAAAGGGGTGGGAACACCGGGGAGCTGTTTTTT. It is translated as CASKRGGNTGELFF.

Concerning this clonotype: One end of the junction does not line up with germline, which may come from a read error. J is TRBJ2-1 and V is TRBV6-1, with 7 bases matching TRBD1. The germline V gene encodes CDR1 MNHNS and CDR2 SASEGT. The CDR3 is made up of 15 amino acids. CDR3: CASRVGTVWYNEQFF. CDR3 coding DNA: TGTGCCAGCAGAGTCGGGACAGTGTGGTACAATGAGCAGTTTTTC.

The rearrangement links TRBV12-3 or TRBV12-4 to TRBJ2-4; D not certain. Trimming stripped 11 bases from V and 5 bases from J, with 13 bases between. The CDR3 sequence is 12 residues long. The CDR3 region is CAGGLSQNIQYF. CDR3 sequence (DNA): TGTGCCGGCGGTTTGTCCCAAAACATTCAGTACTTC.

As to this clonotype: The conserved final phenylalanine or tryptophan is absent from the CDR3, which likely points to a read error. The chain joins TRBV12-3 or TRBV12-4 to TRBJ1-2, with 8 bases fitting TRBD1. The trim removed 4 bases at V and 3 bases at J, leaving 13 bases unmatched. This CDR3 has 17 residues. This chain's CDR3 is CASSYFRTGKTDYGYTS. DNA for the CDR3: TGTGCCAGCAGTTATTTCCGGACAGGGAAGACGGACTATGGCTACACCTCG.

On this clonotype itself: The junction does not match germline at one end; this may be a read error. The chain is built from TRBV28 and TRBJ2-2; TRBD1 agrees at 8 bases. CDR1 is MDHEN and CDR2 is SYDVKM in the germline V gene. The CDR3 has 15 residues. The CDR3 loop reads CASSARTGRTGELFF. The CDR3 DNA is TGCGCCAGCAGTGCGAGGACAGGGAGGACCGGGGAGCTGTTTTTT.

The sample holds a few counts of this clonotype. A much bigger clone sits one base away, suggesting this may be a read error. Since the CDR3 does not end with the conserved phenylalanine or tryptophan, this likely comes from a read error. V gene TRBV28 combines with J gene TRBJ1-1; TRBD1 is a possible D gene (5 bases). V was pared by 3 bases and J by 5 bases, with 19 bases between. The CDR3 loop spans 16 amino acids. Germline CDR1 MDHEN, CDR2 SYDVKM. CDR3 loop: CASSFSGTGIGTEAFS. CDR3 nucleotides: TGTGCCAGCAGTTTCTCAGGGACCGGAATCGGGACTGAAGCTTTCTCT.

As to this clonotype: This may be a read error: a much more frequent sequence differs by one nucleotide. The rearrangement uses TRBV2 and TRBJ1-1; D call uncertain. Looked up from germline, CDR1 is SNHLY and CDR2 is FYNNEI. CDR3 length equals 14 residues. The CDR3 DNA reads TGTGCCACCAGTGAAGGACGGCGGAACACTGAAGCTTTCTTT. Translated, it gives CATSEGRRNTEAFF. Drawing the rest from reference TRBV2 and TRBJ1-1, the complete variable domain is EPEVTQTPSHQVTQMGQEVILRCVPISNHLYFYWYRQILGQKVEFLVSFYNNEISEKSEIFDDQFSVERPDGSNFTLKIRSTKLEDSAMYFCATSEGRRNTEAFFGQGTRLTVV.

As for this clonotype: A junction end diverges from the germline sequence, so it may reflect a read error. The CDR3, as DNA: TGTGTCAGCAGTGAGTCCCCCTCTGGGGCCAACGTCCTGACTTTC. This translates into CVSSESPSGANVLTF. The chain carries TRBV6-1 and TRBJ2-6; the D is unclear. The CDR3 has 15 amino acids. Germline CDR1 reads MNHNS; CDR2 reads SASEGT.

In the case of this clonotype: At one of its ends the junction is not consistent with the germline gene, which may arise from a read error. CDR3 residues: CAISEETGTYEQYF. DNA for the CDR3: TGTGCCATCAGTGAAGAGACAGGAACCTACGAGCAGTATTTC. The chain couples TRBV10-3 to TRBJ2-7; tentative D call: TRBD1 (6 bases). CDR1 is ENHRY and CDR2 is SYGVKD in the germline V gene. This CDR3 has 14 residues.

The table lists this clonotype with many counts. The chain links TRBV5-8 to TRBJ2-7; no firm D call. The CDR3 has 14 amino acids. Germline CDR1 SGHTS, CDR2 YDEGEE. The V end lost 0 bases, the J end lost 0 bases, and 7 bases lay between the germline ends. CDR3: CASSLDRNSYEQYF. Written as DNA, the CDR3 is TGTGCCAGCAGCTTGGATCGAAACTCCTACGAGCAGTACTTC.

This clonotype is a singleton in its sample. The junction differs from germline at one of its ends, possibly a read error. The V call is TRBV6-5, the J call TRBJ1-2, with D unresolved. This CDR3 spans 13 amino acids. Germline V lookup: CDR1 MNHEY, CDR2 SVGAGI. The CDR3 spells CASSYWVNYGYAF. In DNA, the CDR3 is TGTGCCAGCAGTTACTGGGTGAACTATGGCTACGCCTTC.

DNA of the CDR3: TGCAGTGCCCCCCGGCTAGCGGGACTCTACAATGAGCAGTTCTTC. Amino acids: CSAPRLAGLYNEQFF. This sequence joins TRBV20-1 and TRBJ2-1; 9 bases align to TRBD2. With 6 bases clipped from V and 3 bases from J, the junction kept 9 bases outside the gene matches. CDR1 and CDR2 (germline): DFQATT, SNEGSKA (reference sequence). This CDR3 is built from 15 residues.

The chain uses TRBV29-1 and TRBJ2-1; a weak D match, TRBD1 (5 bases). V was pared by 4 bases and J by 5 bases, with 12 bases between. This CDR3 spans 13 amino acids. The germline V gene has CDR1 SQVTM and CDR2 ANQGSEA. As DNA, the CDR3 is TGCAGCGTTGTGGGGCCAGCGAACAATGAGCAGTTCTTC. It is translated as CSVVGPANNEQFF.

This clonotype was recorded once. The V gene is TRBV12-3 or TRBV12-4, the J gene TRBJ1-4, with no clear D. The CDR3 contains 16 residues. V was trimmed by 5 bases and J by 5 bases, leaving 18 bases between them. CDR3 amino acids: CASSLQWERVNEKLFF. The CDR3 nucleotides read TGTGCCAGCAGTCTACAGTGGGAACGTGTGAATGAAAAACTGTTTTTT.